Each of the 5 T cell receptor beta chains below was sequenced from the same sample in a study of long-term antiretroviral therapy in people with HIV. The libraries were made with immunoSEQ v3.0 at survey level. Measured with immunoSEQ multiplex PCR; TCRdb has only the in-frame clones, and not every one. In the table there are over 25,000 clones, roughly 85% of which are singletons. This specimen consisted of unsorted PBMCs, obtained 0.8 years before starting antiretroviral therapy. These TCRs come from a man between 18 and 29 years old with HIV.

This chain connects TRBV7-9 to TRBJ2-1; D unresolved. The V gene lost 5 bases and the J gene lost 5 bases, with 16 bases spanning the gap. The CDR3 runs to 15 residues. The V gene's germline CDR1 is SEHNR and CDR2 FQNEAQ (reference sequence). As DNA, the CDR3 is TGTGCCAGCAGCCTAGGGTATGGTACTAACAATGAGCAGTTCTTC. It is translated as CASSLGYGTNNEQFF.

This clone was detected only a few times. This sequence joins TRBV7-9 and TRBJ2-7, with D unclear. Per germline, CDR1 SEHNR and CDR2 FQNEAQ (reference sequence). Between the trimmed V and J ends, which lost 4 bases and 2 bases, there was a span of 15 bases. This CDR3 is 15 amino acids long. Here the CDR3 reads CASSSGPEDAYEQYF. CDR3 DNA: TGTGCCAGCAGCTCTGGACCAGAGGATGCCTACGAGCAGTACTTC.

The gene calls are TRBV15 and TRBJ2-7; 7 nucleotides match TRBD1. V shed 1 base, J shed 4 bases, and the junction held 4 bases outside the gene matches. This CDR3 is built from 14 residues. CDR1 is LNHNV, CDR2 YYDKDF, per germline (reference sequence). The CDR3 coding sequence is TGTGCCACCAGCAGAGGGCAGGGGGTATACGAGCAGTACTTC. Translation gives CATSRGQGVYEQYF.

This clone was picked up one time. The V gene is TRBV6-5, the J gene TRBJ2-1, with no clear D. The CDR3 has 15 residues. The V gene lost 0 bases and the J gene lost 4 bases, with 10 bases spanning the gap. Germline CDR1 and CDR2: MNHEY and SVGAGI. CDR3 protein: CASSYSFTEYNEQFF. Here the CDR3 DNA reads TGTGCCAGCAGTTACTCGTTTACAGAATACAATGAGCAGTTCTTC.

The chain couples TRBV28 to TRBJ2-1, with 7 bases aligning to TRBD2. CDR1 is MDHEN and CDR2 is SYDVKM in the germline V gene. Germline trimming cut 6 bases from V and 6 bases from J; bases unmatched to any gene: 11. CDR3 length: 15 amino acids. Here the CDR3 reads CASSSGRSGANEQFF. The DNA for the CDR3 is TGTGCCAGCAGCAGCGGCCGAAGCGGGGCCAATGAGCAGTTCTTC.